This entry is about one TCR beta chain. Its cognate antigen is unknown. The data derive from a study of cytomegalovirus exposure and HLA in healthy donors. 13 Jbeta primers and 60 Vbeta primers were used for the PCR. Clones were read by immunoSEQ multiplex PCR, and TCRdb kept only the in-frame ones, dropping some. The sample records roughly 100,000 clones, about 81% being singletons. The study, taken as a whole, reports: Analyzed later, association rates of TCRs varied across HLA loci, with DRB1 most and HLA-C fewest. One cluster of highly shared sequence variants probably arose as a sequencing artifact. Analysis was performed later, and it showed HLA-associated TCR beta chains to be more clonally expanded than equally common others.

Sequencing was done on a sample of PBMCs. This TCR was sampled from a man aged 30 to 39 in good health and CMV-seronegative.

This CDR3 is CASSLAPNAEAFF. The CDR3 DNA sequence: TGTGCCAGCAGCTTAGCTCCTAACGCTGAAGCTTTCTTT. The J gene is TRBJ1-1, the V gene TRBV11-2; unclear D gene. The V end was cut by 1 base, the J end by 6 bases, with 9 bases between. The CDR3 consists of 13 residues. The germline CDR1 and CDR2 sequences are SGHAT and FQNNGV.